These 30 T cell receptor beta chains came from one sample sequenced in a study of cytomegalovirus exposure and HLA in healthy donors. A multiplex PCR was run with 60 Vbeta primers and 13 Jbeta primers. The protocol was immunoSEQ multiplex PCR, while the TCRdb copy is restricted to in-frame clones and leaves out a portion. Here the sample spans 120,000 or so clones, about 79% being singletons. The material sequenced was PBMCs. The receptors here all came from a woman between 50 and 59 years old in good health and CMV-seronegative.

This sequence joins TRBV29-1 and TRBJ1-1; 9 bases fit TRBD1. CDR1 and CDR2 (germline): SQVTM, ANQGSEA. J lost 5 bases, V lost 7 bases, and 8 bases had no gene match. The CDR3 sequence is 13 residues long. CDR3 loop: CSAQTGGRTEAFF. The CDR3 DNA sequence: TGCAGCGCCCAGACAGGGGGACGGACTGAAGCTTTCTTT.

The chain links TRBV10-3 to TRBJ1-4, with TRBD1 identical over 7 bases. The CDR3 length is 13 residues. Unmatched junction bases numbered 5, after V lost 7 bases and J lost 6 bases. Per germline, CDR1 ENHRY and CDR2 SYGVKD. The CDR3 protein is CAITRGPDEKLFF. CDR3 nucleotides: TGTGCCATCACGAGGGGGCCAGATGAAAAACTGTTTTTT.

The chain carries TRBV30 and TRBJ1-1; 10 nucleotides agree with TRBD1. This CDR3 contains 14 residues. V gave up 2 bases and J gave up 1 base; unmatched junction bases: 1. Germline assignment: CDR1 GTSNPN and CDR2 SVGIG (reference sequence). The DNA of the CDR3 is TGTGCCTGGAGTAGGGACAGGGGGAACACTGAAGCTTTCTTT. It yields the protein CAWSRDRGNTEAFF.

V is TRBV7-2 and J is TRBJ2-7, with TRBD2 matching over 8 bases. With V trimmed by 0 bases and J by 1 base, 5 bases remained unmatched. The germline V gene encodes CDR1 SGHTA and CDR2 FQGNSA. The CDR3 loop spans 16 amino acids. The CDR3 DNA reads as TGTGCCAGCAGCTTAGCGAGCGGGAGTGGATCCTACGAGCAGTACTTC. It encodes CASSLASGSGSYEQYF.

The chain uses TRBV30 and TRBJ2-3; 10 bases match TRBD2. Unmatched junction bases numbered 13, after V lost 2 bases and J lost 2 bases. The CDR3 is 18 residues long. The germline V gene encodes CDR1 GTSNPN and CDR2 SVGIG (reference sequence). The CDR3 protein is CAWSHGSGRSRPTDTQYF. The CDR3, as DNA: TGTGCCTGGAGTCATGGTAGCGGGAGGAGCCGCCCCACAGATACGCAGTATTTT.

V gene TRBV7-2 combines with J gene TRBJ2-1; TRBD2 matches at 9 bases. The CDR3 loop spans 17 amino acids. Per the germline V gene, CDR1 is SGHTA and CDR2 is FQGNSA. Unmatched junction bases numbered 16, after V lost 5 bases and J lost 8 bases. DNA for the CDR3: TGTGCCAGCAGCGATGACCCTCTGCGGGAGGGCCTGGATGAGCAGTTCTTC. Its protein product is CASSDDPLREGLDEQFF.

This clone was found once. The chain links TRBV10-3 to TRBJ2-2; D remains unclear. The CDR3 totals 16 residues. Between the trimmed V and J ends, which lost 0 bases and 0 bases, there was a span of 8 bases. CDR1 and CDR2 from the germline V gene are ENHRY and SYGVKD. The DNA of the CDR3 is TGTGCCATCAGTGAGTCGGTGGCTCCGAACACCGGGGAGCTGTTTTTT. Its protein is CAISESVAPNTGELFF.

The chain recombines TRBV6-5 with TRBJ1-5; no reliable D call. This CDR3 is 13 amino acids long. The germline CDR1 and CDR2 sequences are MNHEY and SVGAGI. Trimming pared 7 bases from V and 4 bases from J, leaving 11 bases between. CDR3 loop: CASTTGGNQPQHF. CDR3 bases: TGTGCCAGCACCACGGGTGGGAATCAGCCCCAGCATTTT.

The rearrangement uses TRBV28 and TRBJ2-7; 12 bases are a match to TRBD2. Trimming at V came to 5 bases and at J to 7 bases, leaving 9 bases not matched to a gene. The CDR3 has 15 residues. Germline V gene sequence: CDR1 MDHEN, CDR2 SYDVKM. Here the CDR3 reads CASSLLAGGPMEQYF. The CDR3 nucleotides read TGTGCCAGCAGTCTCCTAGCGGGAGGGCCTATGGAGCAGTACTTC.

This sequence joins TRBV25-1 and TRBJ1-4, with D perhaps matching TRBD1 (5 bases). This CDR3 comprises 14 residues. Looked up from germline, CDR1 is MGHDK and CDR2 is SYGVNS. V was clipped by 2 bases and J by 10 bases, with 14 bases between them. CDR3 amino acids: CASSERAGNGKLFF. DNA for the CDR3: TGTGCCAGCAGTGAAAGGGCAGGGAACGGAAAACTGTTTTTT.

V is TRBV28 and J is TRBJ2-1; possibly TRBD1 for D (5 bases). This CDR3 spans 15 amino acids. The V end was cut by 3 bases, the J end by 5 bases, with 14 bases between. Per the germline V gene, CDR1 is MDHEN and CDR2 is SYDVKM. CDR3 sequence (DNA): TGTGCCAGCAGTTTGGTTACAGGAGCAAACAATGAGCAGTTCTTC. It is translated as CASSLVTGANNEQFF.

The count of this clone is one. V is TRBV28 and J is TRBJ2-7; no clear D gene. V lost 2 bases, J lost 7 bases, and 15 bases lay in between. Germline V gives CDR1 MDHEN, CDR2 SYDVKM. This CDR3 contains 14 residues. CDR3 residues: CASSLNGLPTEQYF. The CDR3 bases are TGTGCCAGCAGTTTAAACGGGTTACCTACGGAGCAGTACTTC.

This sequence joins TRBV4-3 and TRBJ2-7; TRBD2 agrees at 11 bases. Germline CDR1 and CDR2: LGHNA and YSLEER. V dropped 0 bases and J dropped 9; count of bases not matched to a gene: 7. The CDR3 consists of 15 residues. In DNA, the CDR3 is TGCGCCAGCAGCCAAGATCGGGGGACTAGCGGACCGCAGTACTTC. It specifies CASSQDRGTSGPQYF.

The rearrangement uses TRBV7-2 and TRBJ2-7; D remains unclear. Per the germline V gene, CDR1 is SGHTA and CDR2 is FQGNSA. The length of the CDR3 is 13 residues. The V gene lost 5 bases and the J gene lost 5 bases, with 13 bases spanning the gap. CDR3 region: CASSTPSLDEQYF. The DNA for the CDR3 is TGTGCCAGCAGCACTCCGAGCCTTGACGAGCAGTACTTC. Complete variable domain (other parts from reference TRBV7-2 and TRBJ2-7): GAGVSQSPSNKVTEKGKDVELRCDPISGHTALYWYRQSLGQGLEFLIYFQGNSAPDKSGLPSDRFSAERTGGSVSTLTIQRTQQEDSAVYLCASSTPSLDEQYFGPGTRLTVT.

In this sample, this clone turned up once. The V call is TRBV27, the J call TRBJ2-5, with TRBD1 matching over 10 bases. Gene TRBJ2-7 matches the end of the DNA better, so the J call may be wrong. The CDR3 consists of 14 residues. The germline V gene has CDR1 MNHEY and CDR2 SMNVEV (reference sequence). The CDR3 DNA is TGTGCCAGCCATATGACCGGGACAGGGGCCGAGCAGTACTTC. Protein sequence: CASHMTGTGAEQYF.

A few counts support this clone. The chain links TRBV19 to TRBJ2-1, with 8 bases identical to TRBD2. With V trimmed by 11 bases and J by 7 bases, 7 bases remained unmatched. CDR3 size: 12 residues. Germline CDR1 is LNHDA and CDR2 is SQIVND (reference sequence). CDR3 sequence reads: CAVSGARNEQFF. CDR3 DNA sequence: TGTGCCGTTAGCGGGGCCAGGAATGAGCAGTTCTTC.

This sequence joins TRBV21-1 and TRBJ2-7; the listed D gene, TRBD2, was not tested against the DNA. TRBV21-1 corresponds to a pseudogene. This CDR3 spans 16 amino acids. CDR3 nucleotide sequence: TGTGCCAGCAGCAAAGTAAGAACAGCGGACCACTACGAGCAGTACTTC. Protein: CASSKVRTADHYEQYF.

The V and J genes are TRBV28 and TRBJ1-3; no firm D call. This CDR3 has 14 amino acids. The V end lost 3 bases, the J end lost 2 bases, and 8 bases lay between the germline ends. Germline V gene data show CDR1 as MDHEN and CDR2 as SYDVKM. CDR3 region: CASSFRSTGNTIYF. As DNA, the CDR3 is TGTGCCAGCAGTTTCAGGTCTACTGGAAACACCATATATTTT.

The V and J genes are TRBV20-1 and TRBJ1-4, with 8 nucleotides matching TRBD1. Germline V gene lookup returns CDR1 DFQATT and CDR2 SNEGSKA (reference sequence). The CDR3 has 11 amino acids. J lost 10 bases, V lost 7 bases, and 5 bases had no gene match. CDR3 DNA sequence: TGCAGTGGTGACAGGGGAAGAAAACTGTTTTTT. Translated: CSGDRGRKLFF.

The genes are TRBV5-4 and TRBJ2-7; TRBD2 is a possible D gene (7 bases). The CDR3 has 15 amino acids. Germline CDR1 is SGHNT and CDR2 is YYREEE (reference sequence). V gave up 4 bases and J gave up 2 bases, with 16 bases separating them. CDR3 nucleotide sequence: TGTGCCAGCAGCCCTACGCGGGGGCCCACCTACGAGCAGTACTTC. This translates into CASSPTRGPTYEQYF.

CDR3 bases: TGCGCCAGCAGCCCCACGGACTCGACAGATACGCAGTATTTT. Encoded protein: CASSPTDSTDTQYF. The rearrangement uses TRBV5-1 and TRBJ2-3, with D possibly TRBD2 on 5 matching bases. Trimming pared 4 bases from V and 3 bases from J, leaving 12 bases between. This CDR3 contains 14 residues. Germline lookup yields CDR1 SGHRS and CDR2 YFSETQ.

This rearrangement joins TRBV6-1 to TRBJ2-7; 12 bases match TRBD2. V trimming: 3 bases; J trimming: 2 bases; junction bases outside the gene matches: 8. Germline CDR1 reads MNHNS; CDR2 reads SASEGT. This CDR3 has 17 residues. CDR3 nucleotide sequence: TGTGCCAGCAGTGAGGGGACTAGCGGGCTCCAAGCCTACGAGCAGTACTTC. Residues: CASSEGTSGLQAYEQYF.

The CDR3 region has the DNA TGTGCCAGCAGCTTGGGGGCGCGGAACTATGGCTACACCTTC. Protein product: CASSLGARNYGYTF. V and J are TRBV11-2 and TRBJ1-2, with a weak D call TRBD1 (6 bases). CDR3 size: 14 residues. The V gene lost 3 bases and the J gene lost 2 bases, with 10 bases spanning the gap. Looked up from germline, CDR1 is SGHAT and CDR2 is FQNNGV.

CDR3 nucleotide sequence: TGTGCCAGTAACCTCGACAGGGATCGAGGAGGCTACACCTTC. Encoded protein: CASNLDRDRGGYTF. The chain uses TRBV19 and TRBJ1-2; 7 positions match TRBD1. V trimming: 7 bases; J trimming: 8 bases; junction bases outside the gene matches: 13. Germline V lookup: CDR1 LNHDA, CDR2 SQIVND (reference sequence). The length of the CDR3 is 14 residues.

This clone came up a few times. The chain joins TRBV18 to TRBJ1-3; 8 nucleotides align to TRBD1. The CDR3 runs 15 residues. The junction had 9 bases not matched to a gene; V was cut back by 7 bases and J by 4 bases. CDR1 is KGHSH, CDR2 LQKENI, per germline. CDR3 nucleotides: TGTGCCAGCTTTTCGGACAGGGTGCGAGGAAACACCATATATTTT. Encoded protein: CASFSDRVRGNTIYF.

There are a few counts of this clone. The V and J genes are TRBV4-3 and TRBJ2-7; possible D gene TRBD2, 5 bases. Trimming pared 3 bases from V and 5 bases from J, leaving 17 bases between. CDR1 and CDR2 from the germline V gene are LGHNA and YSLEER. The CDR3 consists of 15 residues. CDR3 residues: CASSQGVDRFNEQYF. The CDR3 DNA is TGCGCCAGCAGCCAGGGAGTTGACCGGTTTAACGAGCAGTACTTC.

This clone has more than one count but fewer than ten. As DNA, the CDR3 is TGTGCCAGTAGAACAGGGCTAAGCAATGAGCAGTTCTTC. It codes for CASRTGLSNEQFF. This sequence joins TRBV19 and TRBJ2-1; maybe TRBD1 (6 bases). This CDR3 spans 13 amino acids. Trimming pared 6 bases from V and 6 bases from J, leaving 12 bases between. CDR1 and CDR2 from the germline V gene are LNHDA and SQIVND (reference sequence).

Here the CDR3 reads CASRRDKNEKLFF. As DNA, the CDR3 is TGTGCCAGCAGACGAGACAAGAATGAAAAACTGTTTTTT. The chain uses TRBV6-5 and TRBJ1-4; unclear D gene. V was shortened by 6 bases and J by 5 bases, with 10 bases between the two germline ends. The CDR3 runs to 13 residues. Germline V CDR1 and CDR2: MNHEY, SVGAGI.

The chain recombines TRBV5-1 with TRBJ2-5; possibly TRBD1 for D (5 bases). The germline V gene has CDR1 SGHRS and CDR2 YFSETQ. CDR3 length: 14 residues. V was shortened by 0 bases and J by 2 bases, with 8 bases between the two germline ends. This CDR3 reads CASSLDRSQETQYF. CDR3 sequence (DNA): TGCGCCAGCAGCTTGGACAGGAGTCAAGAGACCCAGTACTTC.

The rearrangement joins TRBV28 to TRBJ2-3, with TRBD2 identical over 11 bases. J lost 0 bases, V lost 5 bases, and 4 bases had no gene match. Per germline, CDR1 MDHEN and CDR2 SYDVKM. The CDR3 is 16 residues long. The CDR3 here is CASSPSGGHSTDTQYF. The CDR3 region has the DNA TGTGCCAGCAGTCCTAGCGGGGGGCATAGCACAGATACGCAGTATTTT.